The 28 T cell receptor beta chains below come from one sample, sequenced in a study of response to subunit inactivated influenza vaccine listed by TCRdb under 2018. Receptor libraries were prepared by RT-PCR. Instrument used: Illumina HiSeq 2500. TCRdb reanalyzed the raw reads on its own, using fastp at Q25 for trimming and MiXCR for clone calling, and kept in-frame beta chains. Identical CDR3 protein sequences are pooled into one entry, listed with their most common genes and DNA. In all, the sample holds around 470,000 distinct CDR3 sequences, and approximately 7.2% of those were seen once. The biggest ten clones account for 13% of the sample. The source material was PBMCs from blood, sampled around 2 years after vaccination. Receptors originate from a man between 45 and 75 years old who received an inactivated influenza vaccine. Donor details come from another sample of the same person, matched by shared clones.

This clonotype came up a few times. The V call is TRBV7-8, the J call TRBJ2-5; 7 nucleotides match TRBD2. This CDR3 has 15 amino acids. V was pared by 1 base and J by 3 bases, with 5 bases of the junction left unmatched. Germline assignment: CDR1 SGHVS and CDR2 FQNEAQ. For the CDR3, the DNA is TGTGCCAGCAGCTTAGATTCCGGGGGGAAAGAGACCCAGTACTTC. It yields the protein CASSLDSGGKETQYF.

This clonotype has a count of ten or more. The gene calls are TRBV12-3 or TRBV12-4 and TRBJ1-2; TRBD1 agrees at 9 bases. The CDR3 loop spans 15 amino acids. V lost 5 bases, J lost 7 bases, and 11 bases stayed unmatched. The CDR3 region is CASSLWDREGGGYTF. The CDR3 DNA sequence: TGTGCCAGCAGTCTGTGGGACAGGGAAGGGGGTGGCTACACCTTC.

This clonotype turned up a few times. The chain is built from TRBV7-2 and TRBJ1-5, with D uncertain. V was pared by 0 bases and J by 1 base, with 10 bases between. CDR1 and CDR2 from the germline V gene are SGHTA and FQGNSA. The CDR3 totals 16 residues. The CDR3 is CASSLAVGFSNQPQHF. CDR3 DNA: TGTGCCAGCAGCTTAGCGGTAGGGTTCAGCAATCAGCCCCAGCATTTT.

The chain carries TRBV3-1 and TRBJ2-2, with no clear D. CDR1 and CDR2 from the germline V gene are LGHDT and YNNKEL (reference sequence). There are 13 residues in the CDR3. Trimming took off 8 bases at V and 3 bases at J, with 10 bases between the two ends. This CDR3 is CASRAWDTGELFF. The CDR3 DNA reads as TGTGCCAGCCGTGCTTGGGACACCGGGGAGCTGTTTTTT.

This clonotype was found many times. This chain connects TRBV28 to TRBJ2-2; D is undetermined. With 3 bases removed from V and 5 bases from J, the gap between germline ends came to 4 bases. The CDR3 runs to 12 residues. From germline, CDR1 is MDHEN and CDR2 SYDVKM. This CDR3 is CASSFHTGELFF. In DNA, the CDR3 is TGTGCCAGCAGTTTTCATACCGGGGAGCTGTTTTTT.

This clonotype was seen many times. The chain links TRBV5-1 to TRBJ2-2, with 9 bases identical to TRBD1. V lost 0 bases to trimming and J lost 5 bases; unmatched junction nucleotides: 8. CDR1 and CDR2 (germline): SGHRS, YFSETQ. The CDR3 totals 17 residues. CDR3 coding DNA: TGCGCCAGCAGCTTGGTTCGGGACAGGGATAAGACCGGGGAGCTGTTTTTT. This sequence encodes CASSLVRDRDKTGELFF. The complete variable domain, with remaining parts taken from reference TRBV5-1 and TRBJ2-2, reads KAGVTQTPRYLIKTRGQQVTLSCSPISGHRSVSWYQQTPGQGLQFLFEYFSETQRNKGNFPGRFSGRQFSNSRSEMNVSTLELGDSALYLCASSLVRDRDKTGELFFGEGSRLTVL.

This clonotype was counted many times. CDR3: CASSLDPKNIQYF. The CDR3 coding sequence is TGTGCCAGCAGCTTAGACCCGAAAAACATTCAGTACTTC. This chain links TRBV7-6 with TRBJ2-4; D remains unclear. The CDR3 is made up of 13 amino acids. The germline V and J ends were trimmed by 1 base and 4 bases, with 5 bases remaining between them. Germline CDR1 SGHVS, CDR2 FNYEAQ.

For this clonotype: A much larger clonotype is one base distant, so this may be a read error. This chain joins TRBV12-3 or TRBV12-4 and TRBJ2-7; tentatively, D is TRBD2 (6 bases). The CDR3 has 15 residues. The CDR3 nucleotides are TGTGCCTGCAGTTTATTACCCGGGAGCTCCTACGAGCAGTACTTC. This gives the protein CACSLLPGSSYEQYF.

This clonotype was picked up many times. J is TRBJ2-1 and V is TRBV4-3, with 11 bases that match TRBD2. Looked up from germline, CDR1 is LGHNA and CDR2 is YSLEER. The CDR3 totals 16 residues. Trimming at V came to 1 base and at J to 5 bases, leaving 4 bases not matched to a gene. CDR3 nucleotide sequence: TGCGCCAGCAGCCAAGCGGAGACTAGCGGGAACAATGAGCAGTTCTTC. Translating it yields CASSQAETSGNNEQFF.

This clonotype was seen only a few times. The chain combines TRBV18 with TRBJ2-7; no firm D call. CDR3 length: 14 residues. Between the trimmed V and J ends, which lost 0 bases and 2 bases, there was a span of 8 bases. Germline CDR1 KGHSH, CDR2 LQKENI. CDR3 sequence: CASSPPVPAYEQYF. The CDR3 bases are TGTGCCAGCTCACCACCGGTGCCGGCCTACGAGCAGTACTTC.

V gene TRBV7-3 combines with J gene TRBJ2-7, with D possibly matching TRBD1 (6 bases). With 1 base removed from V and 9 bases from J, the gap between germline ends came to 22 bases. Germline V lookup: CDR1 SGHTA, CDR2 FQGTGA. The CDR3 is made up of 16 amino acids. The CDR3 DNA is TGTGCCAGCAGCTTAATGTCGGACAGAGCCTCAGTCTGGCAGTACTTC. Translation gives CASSLMSDRASVWQYF. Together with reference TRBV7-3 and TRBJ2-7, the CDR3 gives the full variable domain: GAGVSQTPSNKVTEKGKYVELRCDPISGHTALYWYRQSLGQGPEFLIYFQGTGAADDSGLPNDRFFAVRPEGSVSTLKIQRTERGDSAVYLCASSLMSDRASVWQYFGPGTRLTVT.

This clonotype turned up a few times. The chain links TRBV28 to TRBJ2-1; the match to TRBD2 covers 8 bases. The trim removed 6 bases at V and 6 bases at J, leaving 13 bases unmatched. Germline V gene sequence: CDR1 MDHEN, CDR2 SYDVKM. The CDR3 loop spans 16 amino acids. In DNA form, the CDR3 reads TGTGCCAGCAGCTTCTCCCGGGGGGGGCCTGGCAATGAGCAGTTCTTC. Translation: CASSFSRGGPGNEQFF.

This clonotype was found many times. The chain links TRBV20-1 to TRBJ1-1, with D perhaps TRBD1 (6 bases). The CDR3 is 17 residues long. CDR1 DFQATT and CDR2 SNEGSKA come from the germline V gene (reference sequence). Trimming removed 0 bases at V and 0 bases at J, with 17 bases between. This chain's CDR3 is CSARDLAGVTMNTEAFF. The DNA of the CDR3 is TGCAGTGCTAGAGATCTAGCAGGGGTTACCATGAACACTGAAGCTTTCTTT.

CDR3: CASSPGGHTYEQYF. CDR3 nucleotide sequence: TGTGCCAGCAGCCCCGGGGGACACACCTACGAGCAGTACTTC. The chain is built from TRBV7-9 and TRBJ2-7; D is possibly TRBD1 or TRBD2 (6 bases each). Germline loops: CDR1 SEHNR, CDR2 FQNEAQ (reference sequence). Trimming pared 5 bases from V and 2 bases from J, leaving 13 bases between. The CDR3 is 14 residues long.

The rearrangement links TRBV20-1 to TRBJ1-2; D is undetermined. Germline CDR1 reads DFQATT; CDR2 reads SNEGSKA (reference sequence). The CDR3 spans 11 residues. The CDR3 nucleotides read TGCAGCCCCCAGGATTTATATGGCTACACCTTC. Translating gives CSPQDLYGYTF.

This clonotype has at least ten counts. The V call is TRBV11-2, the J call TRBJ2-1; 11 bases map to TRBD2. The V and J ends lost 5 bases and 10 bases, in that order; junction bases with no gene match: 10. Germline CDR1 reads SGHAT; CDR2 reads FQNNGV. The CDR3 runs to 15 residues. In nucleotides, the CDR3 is TGTGCCAGCAGCCAAAATAGCGGGGGGGCGTGGGAGCAGTTCTTC. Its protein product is CASSQNSGGAWEQFF.

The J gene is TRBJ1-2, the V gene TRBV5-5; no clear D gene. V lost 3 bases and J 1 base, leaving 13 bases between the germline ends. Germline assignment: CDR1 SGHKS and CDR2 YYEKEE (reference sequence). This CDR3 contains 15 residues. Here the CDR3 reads CASSYSDGLNYGYTF. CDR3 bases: TGTGCCAGCAGCTATTCGGACGGACTTAACTATGGCTACACCTTC.

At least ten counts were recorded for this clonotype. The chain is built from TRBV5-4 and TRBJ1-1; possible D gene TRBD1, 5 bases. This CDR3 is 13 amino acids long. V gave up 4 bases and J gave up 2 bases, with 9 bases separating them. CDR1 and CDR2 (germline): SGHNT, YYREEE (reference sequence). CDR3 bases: TGTGCCAGCAGCATTGACAGTAACACTGAAGCTTTCTTT. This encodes CASSIDSNTEAFF.

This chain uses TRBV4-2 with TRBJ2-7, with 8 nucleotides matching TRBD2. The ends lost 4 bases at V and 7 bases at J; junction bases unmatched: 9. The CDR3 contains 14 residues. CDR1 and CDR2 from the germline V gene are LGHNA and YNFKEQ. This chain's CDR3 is CASSPREGLGEQYF. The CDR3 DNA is TGTGCCAGCAGCCCCCGGGAGGGCCTGGGGGAGCAGTACTTC.

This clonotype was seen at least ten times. The CDR3 loop is CASSESLAGGLADTQYF. CDR3 DNA: TGCGCCAGCAGTGAGTCCCTAGCGGGGGGGCTCGCAGATACGCAGTATTTT. This chain connects TRBV10-1 to TRBJ2-3, with TRBD2 identical over 12 bases. The CDR3 is 17 residues long. Trimming cost V 0 bases and J 4 bases; bases outside gene matches: 5. Germline loops: CDR1 WNHNN, CDR2 SYGVQD (reference sequence).

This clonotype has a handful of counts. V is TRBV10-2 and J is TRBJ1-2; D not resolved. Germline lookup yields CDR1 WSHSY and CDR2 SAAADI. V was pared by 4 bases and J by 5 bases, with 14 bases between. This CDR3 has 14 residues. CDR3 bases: TGCGCCAGCAGTGTAAACAGAGTGGGGTATGGCTACACCTTC. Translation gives CASSVNRVGYGYTF.

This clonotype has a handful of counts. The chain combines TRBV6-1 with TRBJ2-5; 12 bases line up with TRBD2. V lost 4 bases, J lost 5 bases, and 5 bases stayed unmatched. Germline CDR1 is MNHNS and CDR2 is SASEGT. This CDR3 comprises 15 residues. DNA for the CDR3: TGTGCCAGCAGTGGCTGGACTAGCGGGGCGGAGACCCAGTACTTC. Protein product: CASSGWTSGAETQYF.

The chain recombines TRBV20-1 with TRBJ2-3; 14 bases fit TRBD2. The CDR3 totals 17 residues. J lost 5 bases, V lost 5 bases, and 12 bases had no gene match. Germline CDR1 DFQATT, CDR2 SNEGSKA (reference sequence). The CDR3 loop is CSAYMGLAGDFVDTQYF. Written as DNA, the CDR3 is TGCAGTGCTTACATGGGACTAGCGGGAGATTTTGTAGATACGCAGTATTTT.

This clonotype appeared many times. The CDR3 reads CASSLVGTSYNEQFF. The CDR3 DNA reads as TGTGCCAGCAGCTTAGTTGGGACTAGCTACAATGAGCAGTTCTTC. The chain recombines TRBV11-2 with TRBJ2-1; 8 nucleotides match TRBD2. The CDR3 contains 15 residues. Trimming took 1 base from V and 3 from J; bases not matched to a gene: 2. CDR1 and CDR2 from the germline V gene are SGHAT and FQNNGV.

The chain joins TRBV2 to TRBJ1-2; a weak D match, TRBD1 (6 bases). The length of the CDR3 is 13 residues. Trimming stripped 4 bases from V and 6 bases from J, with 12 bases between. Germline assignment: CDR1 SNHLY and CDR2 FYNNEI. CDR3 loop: CASSVGRGDGYTF. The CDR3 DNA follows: TGTGCCAGCAGTGTGGGCAGGGGCGATGGCTACACCTTC. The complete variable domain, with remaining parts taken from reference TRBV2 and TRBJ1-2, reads EPEVTQTPSHQVTQMGQEVILRCVPISNHLYFYWYRQILGQKVEFLVSFYNNEISEKSEIFDDQFSVERPDGSNFTLKIRSTKLEDSAMYFCASSVGRGDGYTFGSGTRLTVV.

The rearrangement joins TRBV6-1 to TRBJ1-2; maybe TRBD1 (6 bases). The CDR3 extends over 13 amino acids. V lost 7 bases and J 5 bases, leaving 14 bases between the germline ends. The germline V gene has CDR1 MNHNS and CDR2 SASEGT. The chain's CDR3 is CASTGGAKYGYTF. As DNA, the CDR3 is TGTGCCAGCACTGGGGGGGCGAAGTATGGCTACACCTTC.

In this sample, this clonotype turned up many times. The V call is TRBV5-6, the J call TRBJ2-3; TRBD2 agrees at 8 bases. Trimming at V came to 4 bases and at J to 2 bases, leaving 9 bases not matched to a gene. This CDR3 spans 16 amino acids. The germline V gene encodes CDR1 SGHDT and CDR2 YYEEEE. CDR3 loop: CASSTPGTRATDTQYF. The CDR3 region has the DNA TGTGCCAGCAGCACCCCCGGGACTAGGGCCACAGATACGCAGTATTTT.

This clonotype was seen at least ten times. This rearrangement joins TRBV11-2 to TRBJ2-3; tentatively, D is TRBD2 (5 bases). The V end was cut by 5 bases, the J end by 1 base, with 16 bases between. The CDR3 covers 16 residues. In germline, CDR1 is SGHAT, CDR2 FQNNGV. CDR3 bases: TGTGCCAGCAGCCAACTTCTAGTGGGAGGCACAGATACGCAGTATTTT. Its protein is CASSQLLVGGTDTQYF.